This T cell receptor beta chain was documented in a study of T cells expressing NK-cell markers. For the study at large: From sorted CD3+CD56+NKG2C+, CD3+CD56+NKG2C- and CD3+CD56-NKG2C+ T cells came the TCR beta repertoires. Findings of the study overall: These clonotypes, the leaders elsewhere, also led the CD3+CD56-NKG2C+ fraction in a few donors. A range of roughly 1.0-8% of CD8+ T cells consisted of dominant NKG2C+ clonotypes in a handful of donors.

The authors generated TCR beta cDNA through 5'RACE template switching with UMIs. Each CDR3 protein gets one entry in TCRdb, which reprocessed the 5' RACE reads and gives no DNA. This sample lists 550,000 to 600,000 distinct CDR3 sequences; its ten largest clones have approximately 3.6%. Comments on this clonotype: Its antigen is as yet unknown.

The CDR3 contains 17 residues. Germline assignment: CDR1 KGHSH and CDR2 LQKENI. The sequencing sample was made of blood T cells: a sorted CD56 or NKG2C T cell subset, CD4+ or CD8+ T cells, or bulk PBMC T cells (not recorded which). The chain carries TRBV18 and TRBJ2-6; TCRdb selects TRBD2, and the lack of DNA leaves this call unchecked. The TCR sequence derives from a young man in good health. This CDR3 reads CASSPTPGGSGANVLTF.